Listed here is a single T cell receptor (beta chain). Its antigen remains undetermined. No much larger clonotype is one base removed from it; base qualities were not supplied. Receptors were amplified or captured by 5' RACE. The sequencer listed for this sample is Illumina HiSeq 2500. The second PCR ran for about 6 to 12 cycles and used a J-beta primer mix along with a sample-barcoded 5' primer. Each TCR beta cDNA molecule received a unique molecular identifier from a template-switch 5' adaptor carrying 12 random nucleotides. Each sample yielded at least 3 million CDR3-containing paired-end reads. The Mint cDNA synthesis kit, primed by a TRBC-specific oligonucleotide, was used to synthesize first-strand cDNA from all RNA. Following uracil-DNA glycosylase treatment, all cDNA underwent a first 18-cycle PCR with the universal primers M1SS and BC2_uni_R. In the source study's methods: For normalization, 1 million high-quality reads, each with a distinct molecular identifier, were randomly selected from each sample. Reads with shared molecular identifiers were discarded instead of being binned into consensus sequences. MiTCR, run with a Q25 quality threshold and the strictest error-elimination algorithm, handled CDR3 identification, clonotype clustering and error correction. A nonparametric unseen species model with Euler transformation was used to estimate lower-bound total TCR beta diversity. In TCRdb, the public reads were trimmed at Q25 with fastp and aligned with MiXCR, with productive beta chains retained. Every entry covers one CDR3 protein and lists the most common genes and DNA from its rows. TCRdb, not the authors, supplied the V and J calls. The sample has around 800,000 distinct CDR3 sequences on record, roughly 25% of them singletons. The ten top clones hold 2.5% to 3.5% of the sample.

This specimen comes from a study of blood T cells in healthy people across ages (dated by TCRdb to about 2015). In terms of the full investigation: In model experiments, template switching captured about one uniquely barcoded TCR beta cDNA molecule for every two T cells. Age-related changes in TCR beta repertoire diversity were measured in the study by deep sequencing normalized with unique cDNA molecular identifiers. Two additional independent replicas of 1 million unique cDNA reads from the same blood draw were analyzed for two donors (one aged 18 to 30 and one aged 80 or older). The donors were split into four age groups: young (average about 15 years), middle-aged (over 35), aged (approximately 60) and long-lived (under 85).

Summary of the overall study and its limitations: Conclusive comparison of naive and antigen-experienced compartments was prevented by the profiling of bulk unsorted PBMCs. Total diversity estimates from one million sequenced T cells were considered lower bounds and underestimates. The CMV infection status of donors was not known, potentially confounding age-related changes in expanded clonotypes. As age increased, observed TCR beta diversity per million T cells dropped in a roughly linear way, and a significant reduction was already evident by age about 36. There was a strong correlation between observed TCR beta diversity and the percentage of naive T cells measured by flow cytometry. Compared with the aged group, more naive CD4+ T cells, fewer expanded clones and increased TCR diversity were shown by the long-lived group, suggesting age selection.

In the germline V gene, CDR1 corresponds to SGHRS and CDR2 to YFSETQ. Trimming takes 3 bases from V and 5 bases from J, and the germline ends sit 14 bases apart. Taken from cysteine to phenylalanine, the CDR3 has 14 residues. Only the CDR3 region is kept as DNA, spanning 42 bases read in frame from base 1. Donors were a few dozen systemically healthy Caucasian individuals from Russia aged about 6 to 100 years. Roughly 11 milliliters of peripheral blood were drawn from each donor into EDTA-treated Vacutainer tubes. PBMCs were isolated by Ficoll-Paque density-gradient centrifugation, with at least 6 million obtained per sample. Trizol reagent was used to extract total RNA from the PBMCs, yielding at least 5 micrograms per sample. For every donor, flow cytometry on a PBMC aliquot measured the percentage of naive CD45RAhigh/CD27high T cells. A further study also used this sample, focusing on T cells of mothers and their children. According to the second study: Nine systemically healthy Caucasian individuals, comprising three mothers and their six children, were included as donors. cDNA synthesis consumed the entire amount of extracted RNA, loaded at approximately 1.6 ug RNA in each 15 ul reaction. In the second PCR, sample barcodes and 2-4 random nucleotides were introduced via the M1S primer. Over 9.5 million TCR beta CDR3 reads were obtained for each mother, and some 3.1 million reads were obtained for each child. Thymic selection shapes the output of TCR recombination in a similar way in related and unrelated pairs, and inherited differences have a minor effect. Normalized repertoire overlap was always slightly but never significantly higher in related than unrelated mother-child pairs. No persistent microchimeric T cell clones were found, with a detection sensitivity of roughly 100 clones per million clonotypes. Deep NGS was used in the study to compare the TCR beta repertoires of mothers and children and to look for features that separate related mother-child pairs from unrelated individuals. On average, the children were approximately 11 +/- 4 years old, while the mothers were around 40 +/- 4 years old. After adapter ligation was performed with NEBNext reagents, the libraries were sequenced on an Illumina HiSeq 2000 with 100+100 nt paired-end reads. To avoid cross-contamination, the mother libraries and the child libraries were prepared a month apart and sequenced in separate runs. For each donor, between about 450,000 and 2,300,000 distinct TCR beta clonotypes were identified. Naive TCR beta clonotypes were estimated from low-frequency clonotypes matched to each donor's FACS-determined naive share, without sorting.

The sequencing input was blood. This receptor was identified in a boy under 18 in good health. This sequence uses TRBV5-1 and TRBJ2-5; the best D guess is TRBD1, with 5 bases matching. The CDR3 protein sequence reads: CASSSGHSGETQYF. Here is the DNA: TGCGCCAGCAGCTCCGGACACTCCGGGGAGACCCAGTACTTC. Reference TRBV5-1 and TRBJ2-5 proteins supply the regions before and after the CDR3; the full variable domain is: KAGVTQTPRYLIKTRGQQVTLSCSPISGHRSVSWYQQTPGQGLQFLFEYFSETQRNKGNFPGRFSGRQFSNSRSEMNVSTLELGDSALYLCASSSGHSGETQYFGPGTRLLVL.